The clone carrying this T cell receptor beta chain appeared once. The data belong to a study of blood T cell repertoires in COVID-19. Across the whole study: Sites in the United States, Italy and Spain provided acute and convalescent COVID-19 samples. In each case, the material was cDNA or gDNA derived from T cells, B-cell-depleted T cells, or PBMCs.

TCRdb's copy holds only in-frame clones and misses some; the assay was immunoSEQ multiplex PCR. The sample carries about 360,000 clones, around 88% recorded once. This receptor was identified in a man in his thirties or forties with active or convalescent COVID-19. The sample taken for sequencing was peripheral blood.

The CDR3 bases are TGTGCCAGCAGAAGGGGTGGTGAAGCCCAGCATTTT. Its protein is CASRRGGEAQHF. The chain is built from TRBV6-5 and TRBJ1-5, with D perhaps TRBD1 (5 bases). The CDR3 sequence is 12 residues long. Trimming pared 6 bases from V and 11 bases from J, leaving 14 bases between. Germline values: CDR1 MNHEY, CDR2 SVGAGI.